This T cell receptor (beta chain) appears in the sequencing data of a study of blood T cells in healthy people across ages. V lost 4 bases and J 4 bases, leaving 8 bases between the germline ends. Germline V gene sequence: CDR1 LNHDA, CDR2 SQIVND (reference sequence). The CDR3 contains 13 residues. Alongside a J-beta primer mix, a sample-barcoded 5' primer served in a second PCR lasting about 7 to 12 cycles. TCRdb ran MiXCR on the 5' RACE reads and lists one entry per CDR3 protein. The sample lists 700,000 or so distinct CDR3 sequences, around 41% occurring once. Sequenced material: blood. V usage is TRBV19 and J usage is TRBJ1-5; D is ambiguous. This TCR came from a man aged 80 or over in good health. CDR3 sequence reads: CASSSQINQPQHF. The CDR3, as DNA: TGTGCCAGTAGTAGTCAAATAAATCAGCCCCAGCATTTT.